This T cell receptor (beta chain) was profiled in a study of cytomegalovirus exposure and HLA in healthy donors. In the study overall: Prior work identified roughly 120 million unique TCR beta sequences in 190 million or so T cells. General study points: There was a cluster of highly shared sequence variants that was likely a sequencing artifact.

This PCR relied on a set of 60 Vbeta primers and 13 Jbeta primers. Study processing details: Around 10 million of the approximately 80 million unique TCR beta chains counted in a later analysis were shared. Assay: immunoSEQ multiplex PCR; the TCRdb copy retains only in-frame clones and omits some. D and trimming were read from the DNA, whereas the V and J calls and clone size are those reported in that table. The data show approximately 160,000 clones, with 82% seen just once and 1.5% held by the top ten. A note on this clone: What it recognizes is unknown.

V lost 7 bases and J lost 3; bases outside the gene matches: 11. CDR3 length equals 16 residues. CDR1 and CDR2 from the germline V gene are MNHEY and SMNVEV (reference sequence). The J gene is TRBJ2-1, the V gene TRBV27; 8 bases align to TRBD2. The sample taken for sequencing was PBMCs. The TCR was taken from a girl aged 5-17 years in good health and CMV-seropositive. The CDR3 protein is CASTHSGTIHYNEQFF. The CDR3, as DNA: TGTGCCAGCACCCATAGCGGGACTATCCACTACAATGAGCAGTTCTTC.